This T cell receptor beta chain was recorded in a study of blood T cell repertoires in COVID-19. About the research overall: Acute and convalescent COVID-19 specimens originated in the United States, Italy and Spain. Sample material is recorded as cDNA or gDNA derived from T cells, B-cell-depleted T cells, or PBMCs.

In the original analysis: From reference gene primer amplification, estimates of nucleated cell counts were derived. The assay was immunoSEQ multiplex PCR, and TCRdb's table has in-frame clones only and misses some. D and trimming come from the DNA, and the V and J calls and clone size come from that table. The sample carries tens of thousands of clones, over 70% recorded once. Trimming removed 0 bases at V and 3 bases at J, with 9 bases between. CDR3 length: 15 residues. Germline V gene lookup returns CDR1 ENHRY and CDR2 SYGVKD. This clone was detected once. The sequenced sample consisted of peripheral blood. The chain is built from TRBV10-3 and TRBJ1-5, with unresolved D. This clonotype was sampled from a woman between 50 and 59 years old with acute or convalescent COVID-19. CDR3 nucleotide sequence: TGTGCCATCAGTGAGTCCACACGTTCCAATCAGCCCCAGCATTTT. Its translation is CAISESTRSNQPQHF.